Detailed here is one T cell receptor (beta chain). The CDR3 length is 17 residues. Germline values: CDR1 MNHNY, CDR2 SVGAGI (reference sequence). V trimming: 5 bases; J trimming: 0 bases; junction bases outside the gene matches: 7. This sample is part of a study of blood T cell repertoires in COVID-19. The table came from immunoSEQ multiplex PCR; TCRdb's copy has only in-frame clones and leaves some out. The profile shows 150,000 to 200,000 clones, about three quarters of them singletons. Input material: peripheral blood. This chain links TRBV6-6 with TRBJ2-6; 7 bases are shared with TRBD1. The clonotype comes from a woman of 80 years or more with COVID-19, enrolled during active disease. DNA of the CDR3: TGTGCCAGCAGTCAGAGGGACAGCTACTCTGGGGCCAACGTCCTGACTTTC. Encoded protein: CASSQRDSYSGANVLTF.